The sequence of this T cell receptor (beta chain) was determined in a study of shared clonotypes between healthy human individuals. Study observations and caveats: Generally, estimated richness proved larger in naive subsets than it did in memory subsets. Sampling was confined to blood; repertoires within tissues likely differ.

Healthy HIV-negative adults with no recent acute infections or vaccinations were recruited as donors. The CDR3 runs to 14 residues. Germline CDR1 MGHDK, CDR2 SYGVNS. Deletions cut 1 base from V and 3 bases from J, with 9 bases between. An even split of each subset's genomic DNA across several immunoSEQ plates was performed. Profiled with immunoSEQ multiplex PCR; TCRdb holds only in-frame clones, not every one. The repertoire consists of under 1,100,000 clones, with about 75% occurring once and the leading ten covering about 1.5%. Comments on this clone: What it recognizes is unknown.

The sequence was collected from a man aged 18-30 years in good health. The specimen was memory CD4+ T cells sorted from blood. As to subset: CD45RA-negative fraction. This chain connects TRBV25-1 to TRBJ2-5, with D unclear. The DNA of the CDR3 is TGTGCCAGCAGTGAATTCCACCGGGAAGAGACCCAGTACTTC. It codes for CASSEFHREETQYF.